This passage covers 30 T cell receptor beta chains from one sample sequenced in a study of cytomegalovirus exposure and HLA in healthy donors. PCR amplification relied on 60 Vbeta primers (plus 13 Jbeta primers). Generated by immunoSEQ multiplex PCR, the TCRdb table keeps only in-frame clones and is missing some. The table shows about 170,000 clones, with approximately 79% occurring only once. Input material: PBMCs. The receptors derive from a male donor in good health and CMV-seronegative.

This clone appeared a few times. Other DNA sequences in this sample translate to the same CDR3. This chain joins TRBV19 and TRBJ1-1; D gene unclear. The V gene's germline CDR1 is LNHDA and CDR2 SQIVND (reference sequence). This CDR3 spans 13 amino acids. The V and J ends lost 6 bases and 0 bases respectively, with 8 bases between them. The CDR3 region is CASSLTVNTEAFF. As DNA, the CDR3 is TGTGCCAGTAGCCTTACTGTGAACACTGAAGCTTTCTTT.

The rearrangement uses TRBV27 and TRBJ2-3; D is unclear. V was clipped by 6 bases and J by 1 base, with 11 bases between them. Germline lookup yields CDR1 MNHEY and CDR2 SMNVEV (reference sequence). The CDR3 consists of 14 residues. CDR3 residues: CASRRSLGTDTQYF. The CDR3, as DNA: TGTGCCAGCAGAAGGAGTTTGGGCACAGATACGCAGTATTTT.

This sequence joins TRBV18 and TRBJ1-2; D possibly corresponds to TRBD1 (6 bases). Germline values: CDR1 KGHSH, CDR2 LQKENI. The CDR3 sequence is 14 residues long. V was clipped by 6 bases and J by 2 bases, with 13 bases between them. CDR3 sequence: CASSRGANNYGYTF. DNA for the CDR3: TGTGCCAGCTCCCGGGGGGCGAACAACTATGGCTACACCTTC.

The chain employs TRBV30 and TRBJ1-6, with 7 bases fitting TRBD1. The ends lost 5 bases at V and 7 bases at J; junction bases unmatched: 5. The CDR3 loop spans 13 amino acids. Germline V gives CDR1 GTSNPN, CDR2 SVGIG (reference sequence). The CDR3 protein is CAWATGHNSPLHF. The CDR3 bases are TGTGCCTGGGCGACAGGGCACAATTCACCCCTCCACTTT.

The CDR3 DNA reads TGTGCCAGCAGCTTGCCCGGACAGGGGAATTCCTACGAGCAGTACTTC. Its translation is CASSLPGQGNSYEQYF. The genes are TRBV5-4 and TRBJ2-7; 9 bases are shared with TRBD1. This CDR3 region has 16 residues. The germline gives CDR1 SGHNT, CDR2 YYREEE (reference sequence). The V gene end was trimmed by 1 base and the J gene end by 1 base; junction bases not matched to a gene: 6. Complete variable domain (other parts from reference TRBV5-4 and TRBJ2-7): ETGVTQSPTHLIKTRGQQVTLRCSSQSGHNTVSWYQQALGQGPQFIFQYYREEENGRGNFPPRFSGLQFPNYSSELNVNALELDDSALYLCASSLPGQGNSYEQYFGPGTRLTVT.

The gene calls are TRBV18 and TRBJ2-5, with D perhaps matching TRBD1 (5 bases). Per germline, CDR1 KGHSH and CDR2 LQKENI. The CDR3 sequence is 15 residues long. V lost 2 bases and J 3 bases, leaving 13 bases between the germline ends. Here the CDR3 reads CASSPAGHGEETQYF. The CDR3 coding sequence is TGTGCCAGCTCACCAGCAGGGCATGGGGAAGAGACCCAGTACTTC.

This clone was seen a handful of times. The rearrangement joins TRBV7-8 to TRBJ2-1; D may be TRBD1 (6 bases). V was trimmed by 1 base and J by 2 bases, leaving 12 bases between them. Germline V gene sequence: CDR1 SGHVS, CDR2 FQNEAQ. CDR3 size: 16 residues. CDR3 nucleotides: TGTGCCAGCAGCTTAGAGGGCAGGGGTCCCTACAATGAGCAGTTCTTC. It translates to CASSLEGRGPYNEQFF.

J is TRBJ1-2 and V is TRBV30; D unclear. There are 13 residues in the CDR3. Germline lookup yields CDR1 GTSNPN and CDR2 SVGIG (reference sequence). V gave up 2 bases and J gave up 3 bases, with 10 bases separating them. In DNA, the CDR3 is TGTGCCTGGAGTCGGGAACGCTACTATGGCTACACCTTC. This gives the protein CAWSRERYYGYTF.

A remark on this clone: A read error may produce the germline difference seen at one junction end. The genes are TRBV7-9 and TRBJ1-2; 9 nucleotides line up with TRBD1. The germline V gene encodes CDR1 SEHNR and CDR2 FQNEAQ (reference sequence). This CDR3 region has 15 residues. This CDR3 reads CSSSSSDRGWNGYTF. Here the CDR3 DNA reads TGTTCCAGCAGCTCCTCGGACAGGGGTTGGAATGGCTACACCTTC.

The V gene is TRBV19, the J gene TRBJ1-2; D uncertain. This CDR3 has 13 residues. V was clipped by 6 bases and J by 10 bases, with 18 bases between them. Germline loops: CDR1 LNHDA, CDR2 SQIVND (reference sequence). The CDR3 spells CASSKPGRLAYTF. As DNA, the CDR3 is TGTGCCAGTAGCAAACCAGGTCGGTTGGCCTACACCTTC. Filled out from reference TRBV19 and TRBJ1-2, the complete variable domain reads DGGITQSPKYLFRKEGQNVTLSCEQNLNHDAMYWYRQDPGQGLRLIYYSQIVNDFQKGDIAEGYSVSREKKESFPLTVTSAQKNPTAFYLCASSKPGRLAYTFGSGTRLTVV.

The V gene is TRBV6-1, the J gene TRBJ1-3; D not resolved. Trimming removed 4 bases from V and 4 bases from J, with 5 bases in between. The germline CDR1 and CDR2 sequences are MNHNS and SASEGT. The CDR3 runs 12 residues. CDR3 coding DNA: TGTGCCAGCAGTGGCCAGGGAAACACCATATATTTT. This codes for CASSGQGNTIYF.

The genes are TRBV18 and TRBJ1-1; possible D gene TRBD1, 6 bases. The CDR3 length is 16 residues. The germline V gene encodes CDR1 KGHSH and CDR2 LQKENI. Trimming took 3 bases from V and 1 from J, leaving 15 bases between them. The CDR3 spells CASSPTMGGQNTEAFF. The CDR3, as DNA: TGTGCCAGCTCACCGACAATGGGGGGGCAGAACACTGAAGCTTTCTTT.

The rearrangement links TRBV10-3 to TRBJ1-1, with TRBD1 matching 10 bases. CDR3 length: 15 residues. CDR1 is ENHRY and CDR2 is SYGVKD in the germline V gene. The V segment lost 6 bases and the J segment 7 bases; nucleotides outside the gene matches: 11. The CDR3 sequence is CAIRASGTGDGEAFF. CDR3 DNA: TGTGCCATCAGGGCCTCCGGGACAGGGGACGGTGAAGCTTTCTTT.

This clone was found a few times. The V and J genes are TRBV5-5 and TRBJ2-7, with a possible D match to TRBD1 (5 bases). This CDR3 region has 13 residues. Trimming stripped 5 bases from V and 2 bases from J, with 11 bases between. The germline V gene encodes CDR1 SGHKS and CDR2 YYEKEE (reference sequence). Here the CDR3 DNA reads TGTGCCAGCAGTCATGACAGCGCCTACGAGCAGTACTTC. The encoded protein is CASSHDSAYEQYF.

This clone was counted a single time. J is TRBJ2-7 and V is TRBV2; a weak D match, TRBD1 (6 bases). Between the trimmed V and J ends, which lost 6 bases and 0 bases, there was a span of 15 bases. Germline CDR1 SNHLY, CDR2 FYNNEI. The CDR3 runs to 15 residues. This CDR3 is CASRRTPGASYEQYF. DNA for the CDR3: TGTGCCAGCAGGCGGACTCCAGGGGCCTCCTACGAGCAGTACTTC.

The rearrangement links TRBV15 to TRBJ2-4, with TRBD2 matching 10 bases. The CDR3 loop spans 19 amino acids. Germline V gene lookup returns CDR1 LNHNV and CDR2 YYDKDF (reference sequence). V was pared by 1 base and J by 0 bases, with 9 bases of the junction left unmatched. The CDR3 here is CATSRVYQRGGRAKNIQYF. In nucleotides, the CDR3 is TGTGCCACCAGCAGAGTGTATCAGCGGGGGGGCCGAGCCAAAAACATTCAGTACTTC.

This clone turned up a few times. The CDR3 loop is CASSFSTGAGFDGYTF. The CDR3 nucleotides read TGTGCCAGCAGCTTTTCTACAGGGGCCGGTTTCGATGGCTACACCTTC. The V and J genes are TRBV5-4 and TRBJ1-2; 7 bases line up with TRBD1. There are 16 residues in the CDR3. The trim removed 2 bases at V and 6 bases at J, leaving 13 bases unmatched. Germline CDR1 SGHNT, CDR2 YYREEE (reference sequence).

This chain joins TRBV7-9 and TRBJ1-3; TRBD1 matches 9 bases. The CDR3 extends over 16 amino acids. Per the germline V gene, CDR1 is SEHNR and CDR2 is FQNEAQ (reference sequence). V was clipped by 5 bases and J by 8 bases; unmatched bases: 13. The CDR3 reads CASSAAGTGIGDTIYF. In DNA, the CDR3 is TGTGCCAGCAGCGCGGCCGGGACAGGGATCGGCGACACCATATATTTT.

The chain is built from TRBV30 and TRBJ1-1; no clear D. The CDR3 is 12 amino acids. Per germline, CDR1 GTSNPN and CDR2 SVGIG (reference sequence). The V gene lost 2 bases and the J gene lost 0 bases, with 4 bases spanning the gap. CDR3 in DNA: TGTGCCTGGAGTCTAGTGAACACTGAAGCTTTCTTT. This sequence encodes CAWSLVNTEAFF.

V usage is TRBV6-5 and J usage is TRBJ1-2; 7 bases line up with TRBD1. This CDR3 comprises 15 residues. Germline-derived CDR1 and CDR2 are MNHEY and SVGAGI. Germline trimming cut 6 bases from V and 3 bases from J; bases unmatched to any gene: 10. The chain's CDR3 is CASRPALQGDYGYTF. The DNA of the CDR3 is TGTGCCAGCAGGCCCGCCCTTCAGGGGGACTATGGCTACACCTTC.

V usage is TRBV5-1 and J usage is TRBJ2-7; no reliable D call. V shed 2 bases and J shed 2 bases, with 5 bases lying between them. The CDR3 sequence is 12 residues long. CDR1 and CDR2 from the germline V gene are SGHRS and YFSETQ. The CDR3 reads CASSLPAYEQYF. The CDR3 nucleotides are TGCGCCAGCAGCTTACCAGCCTACGAGCAGTACTTC.

J is TRBJ1-1 and V is TRBV13; maybe TRBD1 (6 bases). Germline lookup yields CDR1 PRHDT and CDR2 FYEKMQ (reference sequence). CDR3 size: 13 residues. Trimming removed 0 bases at V and 11 bases at J, with 13 bases between. CDR3: CASSLGGRGRAFF. In DNA, the CDR3 is TGTGCCAGCAGCTTAGGCGGGCGGGGGCGGGCTTTCTTT.

This chain connects TRBV5-6 to TRBJ2-3; TRBD2 matches 9 bases. Germline values: CDR1 SGHDT, CDR2 YYEEEE. CDR3 length equals 17 residues. V was pared by 0 bases and J by 2 bases, with 7 bases of the junction left unmatched. CDR3 loop: CASSLELAGAITDTQYF. CDR3 bases: TGTGCCAGCAGCTTGGAACTAGCGGGTGCCATCACAGATACGCAGTATTTT.

This sequence joins TRBV19 and TRBJ1-3; no reliable D call. The CDR3 length is 12 residues. Germline V CDR1 and CDR2: LNHDA, SQIVND (reference sequence). CDR3 bases: TGTGGGGCTGGGTACTCTGGAAACACCATATATTTT. It codes for CGAGYSGNTIYF. Combining the CDR3 with reference TRBV19 and TRBJ1-3 gives the whole variable domain DGGITQSPKYLFRKEGQNVTLSCEQNLNHDAMYWYRQDPGQGLRLIYYSQIVNDFQKGDIAEGYSVSREKKESFPLTVTSAQKNPTAFYLCGAGYSGNTIYFGEGSWLTVV.

This rearrangement joins TRBV9 to TRBJ1-2, with 11 bases fitting TRBD1. From germline, CDR1 is SGDLS and CDR2 YYNGEE. There are 15 residues in the CDR3. Trimming removed 3 bases from V and 6 bases from J; junction bases left unmatched: 7. CDR3 DNA: TGTGCCAGCAGCGCACGGACAGGGGGCGCTGATGGCTACACCTTC. Translating it yields CASSARTGGADGYTF.

The gene calls are TRBV6-4 and TRBJ2-5; a possible D gene is TRBD1 (6 bases). Per germline, CDR1 MRHNA and CDR2 SNTAGT. The CDR3 has 14 amino acids. Trimming removed 3 bases at V and 9 bases at J, with 17 bases between. Here the CDR3 DNA reads TGTGCCAGCAGTGAGGCGCCAGGGGCGGCGGCCCAGTACTTC. As protein: CASSEAPGAAAQYF.

This clone has a single count. The chain links TRBV7-2 to TRBJ2-1, with TRBD1 matching over 8 bases. The CDR3 has 13 residues. After removal of 3 bases from V and 6 bases from J, the junction contained 1 base not matched to a gene. Germline V lookup: CDR1 SGHTA, CDR2 FQGNSA. For the CDR3, the DNA is TGTGCCAGCAGCTTGGACAGGGCCAATGAGCAGTTCTTC. Encoded protein: CASSLDRANEQFF.

The chain has TRBV7-2 and TRBJ2-6; D not resolved. The ends were cut back, 1 base at V and 0 bases at J, with 4 bases in the middle. This CDR3 has 15 amino acids. The germline V gene encodes CDR1 SGHTA and CDR2 FQGNSA. The CDR3 DNA is TGTGCCAGCAGCTTAGAACACTCTGGGGCCAACGTCCTGACTTTC. It is translated as CASSLEHSGANVLTF.

Notes on this clone: The junction departs from germline at one end; a sequencing error may be responsible. This sequence joins TRBV7-7 and TRBJ2-1, with 11 bases aligning to TRBD1. The CDR3 runs to 15 residues. Germline V gene lookup returns CDR1 SSHAT and CDR2 FNYEAQ (reference sequence). The CDR3 sequence is CASSQGTGGYNEQFF. CDR3 sequence (DNA): TGTGCTAGCAGCCAAGGGACAGGGGGCTACAATGAGCAGTTCTTC.

Remarks on this clone: A read error may produce the germline difference seen at one junction end. The V gene is TRBV27, the J gene TRBJ1-2; maybe TRBD1 (5 bases). CDR3 length equals 11 residues. CDR1 is MNHEY and CDR2 is SMNVEV in the germline V gene (reference sequence). CDR3: CVSKQGYGYTF. CDR3 nucleotide sequence: TGTGTCAGCAAGCAGGGCTATGGCTACACCTTC.